This is a list of T cell receptor beta chains from one sample in a study of cytomegalovirus exposure and HLA in healthy donors. Measured with immunoSEQ multiplex PCR; TCRdb has only the in-frame clones, and not every one. The table shows more than 200,000 clones, with more than 75% occurring only once. Sequencing was carried out using PBMCs. The receptors here all came from a man aged 18-30 years in good health and CMV-seropositive. Both conserved end residues are part of each CDR3. A D gene is named only where the DNA matches it firmly. Expanded clones are given a class, and other clones once, few, many or no size at all.

j_gene: TRBJ2-3; v_gene: TRBV4-2; abundance: once; d_gene: TRBD2; CDR3aa: CASSPKGFSGDSADTQYF; CDR3nt: TGTGCCAGCAGCCCAAAAGGTTTTAGCGGGGATTCGGCAGATACGCAGTATTTT
j_gene: TRBJ1-5; v_gene: TRBV18; abundance: once; d_gene: TRBD1; CDR3aa: CASSKDRVNQPQHF; CDR3nt: TGTGCCAGCTCAAAGGACAGGGTAAATCAGCCCCAGCATTTT
j_gene: TRBJ2-1; v_gene: TRBV29-1; abundance: NA; d_gene: TRBD1; CDR3aa: CSVTFWGQGDRNEQFF; CDR3nt: TGCAGCGTTACATTTTGGGGACAGGGGGACCGCAATGAGCAGTTCTTC
j_gene: TRBJ2-7; v_gene: TRBV11-2; abundance: NA; d_gene: TRBD2; CDR3aa: CASSMGLAKPYEQYF; CDR3nt: TGTGCCAGCAGCATGGGACTAGCCAAACCCTACGAGCAGTACTTC
j_gene: TRBJ1-4; v_gene: TRBV12-5; abundance: NA; d_gene: NA; CDR3aa: CASGPTERGRLEKLFF; CDR3nt: TGTGCTAGTGGTCCGACCGAAAGGGGGAGGCTTGAAAAACTGTTTTTT
j_gene: TRBJ2-7; v_gene: TRBV27; abundance: NA; d_gene: TRBD1; CDR3aa: CASTPGTGGYEQYF; CDR3nt: TGTGCCAGCACCCCCGGGACAGGGGGCTACGAGCAGTACTTC
j_gene: TRBJ2-7; v_gene: TRBV7-9; abundance: few; d_gene: TRBD1; CDR3aa: CASSRHWDSSYEQYF; CDR3nt: TGTGCCAGCAGCCGTCACTGGGACAGCTCCTACGAGCAGTACTTC
j_gene: TRBJ1-1; v_gene: TRBV9; abundance: NA; d_gene: NA; CDR3aa: CASSVEGMNTEAFF; CDR3nt: TGTGCCAGCAGCGTTGAAGGGATGAACACTGAAGCTTTCTTT
j_gene: TRBJ2-5; v_gene: TRBV7-2; abundance: NA; d_gene: NA; CDR3aa: CASSSMDRSLMTQYF; CDR3nt: TGTGCCAGCAGCTCAATGGATAGATCCTTGATGACCCAGTACTTC
j_gene: TRBJ2-1; v_gene: TRBV6-5; abundance: NA; d_gene: TRBD2; CDR3aa: CASSYELASVGEQFF; CDR3nt: TGTGCCAGCAGTTACGAACTAGCGTCAGTAGGTGAGCAGTTCTTC
j_gene: TRBJ1-1; v_gene: TRBV19; abundance: NA; d_gene: NA; CDR3aa: CASSKLGQPTNTEAFF; CDR3nt: TGTGCCAGTAGTAAGCTGGGACAACCTACGAACACTGAAGCTTTCTTT
j_gene: TRBJ2-7; v_gene: TRBV7-9; abundance: NA; d_gene: NA; CDR3aa: CASSSPLLFEQYF; CDR3nt: TGTGCCAGCAGCTCTCCCTTATTGTTCGAGCAGTACTTC
j_gene: TRBJ2-1; v_gene: TRBV29-1; abundance: NA; d_gene: NA; CDR3aa: CSVVGNEQFF; CDR3nt: TGCAGCGTTGTGGGCAATGAGCAGTTCTTC
j_gene: TRBJ2-7; v_gene: TRBV5-6; abundance: NA; d_gene: TRBD2; CDR3aa: CASSLDTGGLYEQYF; CDR3nt: TGTGCCAGCAGCTTGGATACGGGAGGGCTCTACGAGCAGTACTTC
j_gene: TRBJ1-1; v_gene: TRBV25-1; abundance: once; d_gene: NA; CDR3aa: CASSDIRNTEAFF; CDR3nt: TGTGCCAGCAGTGATATCCGGAACACTGAAGCTTTCTTT
j_gene: TRBJ2-1; v_gene: TRBV5-4; abundance: NA; d_gene: TRBD2; CDR3aa: CASSFLAGEGEQFF; CDR3nt: TGTGCCAGCAGCTTTCTAGCGGGAGAGGGTGAGCAGTTCTTC
j_gene: TRBJ2-5; v_gene: TRBV6-5; abundance: NA; d_gene: NA; CDR3aa: CASSTPRQQETQYF; CDR3nt: TGTGCCAGCAGTACCCCGAGGCAGCAAGAGACCCAGTACTTC
j_gene: TRBJ1-2; v_gene: TRBV9; abundance: few; d_gene: NA; CDR3aa: CASSVEGGNGYTF; CDR3nt: TGTGCCAGCAGCGTGGAAGGTGGAAATGGCTACACCTTC
j_gene: TRBJ1-5; v_gene: TRBV19; abundance: once; d_gene: NA; CDR3aa: CASSIVRGSGQPQHF; CDR3nt: TGTGCCAGTAGTATAGTTCGCGGGTCGGGGCAGCCCCAGCATTTT
j_gene: TRBJ2-7; v_gene: TRBV5-6; abundance: NA; d_gene: TRBD1; CDR3aa: CASSRDRGYEQYF; CDR3nt: TGTGCCAGCAGCCGGGACAGGGGATACGAGCAGTACTTC
j_gene: TRBJ2-3; v_gene: TRBV29-1; abundance: NA; d_gene: NA; CDR3aa: CSVDSENTDTQYF; CDR3nt: TGCAGCGTTGATAGCGAAAACACAGATACGCAGTATTTT
j_gene: TRBJ1-3; v_gene: TRBV7-2; abundance: NA; d_gene: TRBD1; CDR3aa: CASSPKGASGNTIYF; CDR3nt: TGTGCCAGCAGCCCAAAGGGGGCCTCTGGAAACACCATATATTTT
j_gene: TRBJ2-7; v_gene: TRBV18; abundance: few; d_gene: NA; CDR3aa: CASSSRDGSYEQYF; CDR3nt: TGTGCCAGCTCATCACGGGACGGCTCCTACGAGCAGTACTTC
j_gene: TRBJ2-5; v_gene: TRBV18; abundance: once; d_gene: NA; CDR3aa: CASSPGTALAQYF; CDR3nt: TGTGCCAGCTCTCCCGGGACGGCCCTCGCCCAGTACTTC
j_gene: TRBJ2-7; v_gene: TRBV5-1; abundance: NA; d_gene: TRBD1; CDR3aa: CASSLNRGRPVWEQYF; CDR3nt: TGCGCCAGCAGCTTAAACAGGGGCCGCCCTGTTTGGGAGCAGTACTTC
j_gene: TRBJ2-7; v_gene: TRBV30; abundance: NA; d_gene: NA; CDR3aa: CAWRTGYEQYF; CDR3nt: TGTGCCTGGAGAACGGGTTACGAGCAGTACTTC
j_gene: TRBJ2-7; v_gene: TRBV29-1; abundance: once; d_gene: NA; CDR3aa: CSVAQGSYEQYF; CDR3nt: TGCAGCGTTGCGCAGGGCTCCTACGAGCAGTACTTC
j_gene: TRBJ1-2; v_gene: TRBV19; abundance: NA; d_gene: TRBD1; CDR3aa: CASSDRVNYGYTF; CDR3nt: TGTGCCAGTAGTGACAGGGTTAACTATGGCTACACCTTC
j_gene: TRBJ1-3; v_gene: TRBV4-1; abundance: NA; d_gene: TRBD1; CDR3aa: CASSQASLWGTGDGNTIYF; CDR3nt: TGCGCCAGCAGCCAAGCCTCCCTCTGGGGGACAGGGGATGGAAACACCATATATTTT
j_gene: TRBJ1-1; v_gene: TRBV28; abundance: NA; d_gene: NA; CDR3aa: CASSFGQGLEAFF; CDR3nt: TGTGCCAGCAGTTTCGGTCAGGGCCTTGAAGCTTTCTTT
j_gene: TRBJ1-1; v_gene: TRBV25-1; abundance: NA; d_gene: NA; CDR3aa: CASSESSGHTEAFF; CDR3nt: TGTGCCAGCAGTGAATCTTCAGGGCACACTGAAGCTTTCTTT
j_gene: TRBJ2-1; v_gene: TRBV11-2; abundance: once; d_gene: NA; CDR3aa: CASSLIGTLSGYNEQFF; CDR3nt: TGTGCCAGCAGCTTAATAGGGACTCTCTCGGGGTACAATGAGCAGTTCTTC
j_gene: TRBJ2-5; v_gene: TRBV19; abundance: NA; d_gene: NA; CDR3aa: CASLGKETQYF; CDR3nt: TGTGCCAGCCTCGGAAAGGAGACCCAGTACTTC
j_gene: TRBJ2-1; v_gene: TRBV5-6; abundance: NA; d_gene: NA; CDR3aa: CASSLVRGEQFF; CDR3nt: TGTGCCAGCAGCTTGGTTCGGGGTGAACAGTTCTTC
j_gene: TRBJ2-2; v_gene: TRBV2; abundance: NA; d_gene: TRBD2; CDR3aa: CASTLLAGLNTGELFF; CDR3nt: TGTGCCAGCACCCTATTAGCGGGTTTGAACACCGGGGAGCTGTTTTTT
j_gene: TRBJ2-1; v_gene: TRBV6-5; abundance: many; d_gene: NA; CDR3aa: CASSRGPNEQFF; CDR3nt: TGTGCCAGCAGCCGGGGGCCCAATGAGCAGTTCTTC
j_gene: TRBJ2-7; v_gene: TRBV28; abundance: NA; d_gene: NA; CDR3aa: CASSSGGDEQYF; CDR3nt: TGTGCCAGCAGTTCAGGGGGGGACGAGCAGTACTTC
j_gene: TRBJ2-7; v_gene: TRBV15; abundance: NA; d_gene: NA; CDR3aa: CATSRDRGLGSEQYF; CDR3nt: TGTGCCACCAGCAGAGATCGGGGGTTAGGTAGCGAGCAGTACTTC
j_gene: TRBJ2-2; v_gene: TRBV27; abundance: NA; d_gene: NA; CDR3aa: CASRGGIGTGELFF; CDR3nt: TGTGCCAGCAGAGGGGGGATAGGCACCGGGGAGCTGTTTTTT
j_gene: TRBJ1-2; v_gene: TRBV19; abundance: once; d_gene: TRBD1; CDR3aa: CASSLNLLQGNGYTF; CDR3nt: TGTGCCAGTAGTCTGAACCTCCTACAGGGGAATGGCTACACCTTC
j_gene: TRBJ1-3; v_gene: TRBV25-1; abundance: NA; d_gene: NA; CDR3aa: CASSSGRGYSGNTIYF; CDR3nt: TGTGCCAGCAGCTCCGGGCGGGGTTACTCTGGAAACACCATATATTTT
j_gene: TRBJ1-4; v_gene: TRBV5-1; abundance: NA; d_gene: NA; CDR3aa: CASSLVPDGEKLFF; CDR3nt: TGCGCCAGCAGCTTGGTACCCGACGGGGAAAAACTGTTTTTT
j_gene: TRBJ2-7; v_gene: TRBV11-2; abundance: NA; d_gene: TRBD2; CDR3aa: CASSLGGSGNLLGQYF; CDR3nt: TGTGCCAGCAGCTTAGGAGGTAGCGGGAACCTTTTGGGGCAGTACTTC
j_gene: TRBJ2-1; v_gene: TRBV7-2; abundance: NA; d_gene: TRBD2; CDR3aa: CASSLVSSGRVYEQFF; CDR3nt: TGTGCCAGCAGCTTAGTGTCTAGCGGGAGGGTCTATGAGCAGTTCTTC
j_gene: TRBJ1-5; v_gene: TRBV5-1; abundance: NA; d_gene: NA; CDR3aa: CASSPTGGVNQPQHF; CDR3nt: TGCGCCAGCAGCCCCACCGGGGGGGTCAATCAGCCCCAGCATTTT